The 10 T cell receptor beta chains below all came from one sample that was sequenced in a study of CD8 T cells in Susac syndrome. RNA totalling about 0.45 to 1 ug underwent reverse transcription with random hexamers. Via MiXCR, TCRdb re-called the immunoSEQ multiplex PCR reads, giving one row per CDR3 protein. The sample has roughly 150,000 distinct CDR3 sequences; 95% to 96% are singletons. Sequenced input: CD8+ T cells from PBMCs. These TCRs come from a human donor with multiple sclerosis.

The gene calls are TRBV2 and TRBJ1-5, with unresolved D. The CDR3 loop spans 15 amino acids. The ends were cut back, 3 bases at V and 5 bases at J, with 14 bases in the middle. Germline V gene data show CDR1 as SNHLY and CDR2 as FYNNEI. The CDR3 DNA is TGTGCCAGCAGTGAGAAGCTCGAAGATTATCAGCCCCAGCATTTT. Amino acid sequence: CASSEKLEDYQPQHF. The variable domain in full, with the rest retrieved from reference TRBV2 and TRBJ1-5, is EPEVTQTPSHQVTQMGQEVILRCVPISNHLYFYWYRQILGQKVEFLVSFYNNEISEKSEIFDDQFSVERPDGSNFTLKIRSTKLEDSAMYFCASSEKLEDYQPQHFGDGTRLSIL.

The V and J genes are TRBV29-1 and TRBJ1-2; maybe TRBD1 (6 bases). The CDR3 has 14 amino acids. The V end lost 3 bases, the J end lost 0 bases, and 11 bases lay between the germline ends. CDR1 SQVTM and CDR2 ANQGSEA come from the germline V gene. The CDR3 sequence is CSVDGGPANYGYTF. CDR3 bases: TGCAGCGTTGATGGGGGCCCAGCTAACTATGGCTACACCTTC.

The CDR3 loop is CASSSQGRSTDTQYF. For the CDR3, the DNA is TGTGCCAGCAGCTCGCAGGGCCGGAGCACAGATACGCAGTATTTT. V usage is TRBV7-8 and J usage is TRBJ2-3; maybe TRBD1 (5 bases). The CDR3 is made up of 15 amino acids. Germline-derived CDR1 and CDR2 are SGHVS and FQNEAQ. V lost 4 bases and J lost 0, with 11 bases in between.

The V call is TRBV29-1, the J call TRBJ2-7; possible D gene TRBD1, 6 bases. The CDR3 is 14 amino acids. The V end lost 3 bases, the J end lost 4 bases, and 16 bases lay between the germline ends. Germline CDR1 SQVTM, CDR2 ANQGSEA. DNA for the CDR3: TGCAGCGTTGAGGAGCAGGGGTCTAAATACGAGCAGTACTTC. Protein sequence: CSVEEQGSKYEQYF.

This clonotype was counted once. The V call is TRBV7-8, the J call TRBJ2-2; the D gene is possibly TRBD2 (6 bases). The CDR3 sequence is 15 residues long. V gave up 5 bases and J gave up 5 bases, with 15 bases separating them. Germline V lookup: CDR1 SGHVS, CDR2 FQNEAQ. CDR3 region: CASSRDAGLTGELFF. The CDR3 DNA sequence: TGTGCCAGCAGCCGAGATGCGGGGTTAACCGGGGAGCTGTTTTTT.

This chain's CDR3 is CASSVSGVADTQYF. The CDR3, as DNA: TGTGCCAGCAGCGTTTCCGGGGTGGCAGATACGCAGTATTTT. This rearrangement joins TRBV9 to TRBJ2-3; a possible D gene is TRBD2 (5 bases). CDR1 is SGDLS, CDR2 YYNGEE, per germline. Trimming removed 2 bases at V and 4 bases at J, with 11 bases between. The CDR3 is 14 residues long.

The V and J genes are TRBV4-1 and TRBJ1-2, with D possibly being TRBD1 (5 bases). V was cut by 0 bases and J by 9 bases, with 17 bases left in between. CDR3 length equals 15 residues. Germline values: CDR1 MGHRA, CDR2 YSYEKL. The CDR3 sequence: CASSQEGVGVRSYTF. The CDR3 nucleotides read TGCGCCAGCAGCCAAGAAGGGGTGGGGGTCCGGAGCTACACCTTC.

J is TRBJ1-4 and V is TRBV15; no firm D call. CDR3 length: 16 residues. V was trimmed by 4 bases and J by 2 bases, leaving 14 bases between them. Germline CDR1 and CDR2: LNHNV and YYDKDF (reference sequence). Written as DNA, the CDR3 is TGTGCCACCAGCACCCTGGAAGGACGGACTAATGAAAAACTGTTTTTT. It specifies CATSTLEGRTNEKLFF.

As DNA, the CDR3 is TGTGCCAGCAGCGTAGCTTTGGAAGGGGCGTACAATGAGCAGTTCTTC. Residues: CASSVALEGAYNEQFF. The chain uses TRBV9 and TRBJ2-1, with a possible D match to TRBD1 (5 bases). Trimming shortened V by 0 bases and J by 4 bases, and 14 bases separated the two germline ends. In germline, CDR1 is SGDLS, CDR2 YYNGEE. This CDR3 has 16 residues.

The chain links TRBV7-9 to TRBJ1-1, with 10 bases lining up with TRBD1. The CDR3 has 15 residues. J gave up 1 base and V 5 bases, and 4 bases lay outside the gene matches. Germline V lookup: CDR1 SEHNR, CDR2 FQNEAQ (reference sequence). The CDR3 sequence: CASSPRDRGNTEAFF. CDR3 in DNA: TGTGCCAGCAGCCCGAGGGACAGGGGGAACACTGAAGCTTTCTTT.